The entry below describes one T cell receptor beta chain. This receptor's antigen is unknown. No quality values exist for individual bases; no much larger clone is one base distant. This sample was included in a study of OX40 agonist ivuxolimab in advanced cancers. Context from the whole study: Ivuxolimab was an agonistic, fully human IgG2 monoclonal antibody directed against OX40 (CD134), a costimulatory receptor. Intravenous ivuxolimab was administered to patients every 2 weeks at six dose levels: 0.01, 0.1, 0.3, 1.5, 3 and 10 mg/kg. Of the roughly 50 dose-escalation patients, hepatocellular carcinoma was present in 19, melanoma in approximately 15, renal cell carcinoma in 9 and head and neck cancer in 9. A male proportion of around 83% and a mean age of around 60 years, ranging from 23 to 79, were recorded for the dose-escalation cohort. Prior anti-PD-1, anti-PD-L1 or anti-CTLA-4 therapy was permitted, and approximately 40% of dose-escalation patients had received checkpoint inhibitors. Partial responses occurred in three dose-escalation patients: two with cutaneous melanoma and one with hepatocellular carcinoma. Peripheral TCRbeta sequencing aimed to test whether ivuxolimab altered TCR sequence diversity and caused clonal T-cell expansion. The monotherapy dose-escalation portion (N ≈ 50 patients) of the phase I ivuxolimab trial is reported in the paper. General conclusions and limits of the study: The antigen specificity of the clonally expanded peripheral T cells was not determined. Low levels of normalized T-cell clonal expansion were also shown by some nonresponding patients. After ivuxolimab, more expanded clones were found on average in CD8+ T cells than in CD4+ T cells. At doses of 0.1 to 3.0 mg/kg, clonal expansion of both CD4+ and CD8+ T cells in blood was seen between baseline and week 6. Partial responders in the 0.1-3.0 mg/kg groups had among the lowest normalized peripheral clonal expansion, especially among CD8+ T cells.

Including cysteine and phenylalanine, the CDR3 has 14 amino acids. This entry keeps only the CDR3 DNA: 42 bases, framed from base 1. The germline ends are 14 bases apart after V is trimmed by 8 bases and J by 1 base. Sequences MDHEN (CDR1) and SYDVKM (CDR2) are obtained from the germline V gene. The trial excluded patients who had a history of autoimmune disease or who were on systemic immunosuppression. In every dose cohort, peripheral blood was drawn for TCR sequencing at baseline, cycle 4 day 1, and cycle 7 day 1. The samples were drawn from a first-in-human, open-label, multicenter phase I dose-escalation trial of ivuxolimab. Adults with locally advanced or metastatic head and neck squamous cell, hepatocellular, melanoma or renal cell carcinoma were enrolled in the trial. Before TCR sequencing, CD4+ and CD8+ T cells were separately sorted from peripheral blood. To sequence the TCRbeta CDR3 region, genomic DNA was isolated from the sorted cells. The immunoSEQ Assay was used to sequence the TCRbeta CDR3 regions. TCRdb retrieved this table from immuneACCESS and kept in-frame rearrangements only. Not all clones are present; in checked studies, unresolved V genes account for under half, and no reason is known for the remainder. The sample has 55,000 to 65,000 clones on record, approximately 81% of them singletons. The ten biggest clones cover 3% to 4.5% of the sample.

The sequenced sample was CD4+ or CD8+ T cells sorted from blood, obtained in a trial of the OX40 agonist ivuxolimab. This chain is built from TRBV28 and TRBJ1-1; no D segment can be confidently identified. The clonotype comes from an adult with an advanced solid tumor such as melanoma, head and neck, liver or kidney cancer. CDR3 region: CASPPPGRNTEAFF. The DNA is as follows: TGTGCCAGCCCCCCCCCGGGGAGGAACACTGAAGCTTTCTTT. This CDR3, with the reference TRBV28 and TRBJ1-1 proteins standing in past its ends, gives the full variable domain DVKVTQSSRYLVKRTGEKVFLECVQDMDHENMFWYRQDPGLGLRLIYFSYDVKMKEKGDIPEGYSVSREKKERFSLILESASTNQTSMYLCASPPPGRNTEAFFGQGTRLTVV.